The present TCR beta chain was sequenced within a study of response to subunit inactivated influenza vaccine. Worth noting for this clonotype: The target antigen is unknown.

TCRdb redid the calling of the RT-PCR reads with MiXCR, one entry per CDR3 protein. The profile shows 600,000 to 700,000 distinct CDR3 sequences, around 15% of them singletons. General study findings and limits: Researchers suggested that each seasonal influenza vaccination recruits few new T cells.

This CDR3 has 17 amino acids. The V call is TRBV21-1, the J call TRBJ2-3; whether TRBD2, the table's D call, matches the DNA was not checked. TRBV21-1 is classified as a pseudogene. The material sequenced was PBMCs from blood, taken 14 to 15 days before vaccination. This clonotype was sampled from a man in his fifties or sixties who received an inactivated influenza vaccine. As DNA, the CDR3 is TGTGCCAGCAGCAAAGCCACAGGCCCTAAGAGGACAGATACGCAGTATTTT. It encodes CASSKATGPKRTDTQYF.